This paragraph covers one T cell receptor (beta chain) sequence. The antigen remains unidentified. Total RNA amounting to 3,500 to 4,000 ng went into each TCR library. The UMIs carried a 6-nucleotide sample barcode, and they were added by template switching. TCRdb reprocessed the 5' RACE reads; each CDR3 protein has one entry and no DNA is given. Here the sample table reports under 350,000 distinct CDR3 sequences. The sample is drawn from a study of monozygotic twins with inflammatory bowel disease. Study-wide findings and caveats: TCRbeta diversity (inverse Simpson) was lower in IBD patients than in healthy co-twins.

CDR1 and CDR2 from the germline V gene are SGHTA and FQGNSA. The CDR3 is 14 residues long. The receptor was derived from a human donor with ulcerative colitis or Crohn's disease, or a healthy co-twin of an affected twin (not recorded which). Sequencing was carried out using blood. The gene calls are TRBV7-2 and TRBJ1-1; without DNA, the TCRdb call of TRBD1 cannot be checked. The CDR3 is CASNWGASNTEAFF.